The present T cell receptor beta chain was sequenced within a study of blood T cell repertoires in COVID-19 (dated by TCRdb to about 2020). Concerning the study at large: Samples covering the acute and convalescent phases of COVID-19 were provided by collaborators in the United States, Italy and Spain. The prospective study material was composed of cDNA or gDNA derived from T cells, B-cell-depleted T cells, or PBMCs. Deeply sampled blood TCRbeta repertoires from subjects exposed to, actively infected with, or recovered from COVID-19 were included in the dataset. The repertoires were released in a freely available public database meant as a resource for research on the immune response to SARS-CoV-2. The samples were drawn from the first 160 participants of the ongoing ImmuneRACE study and from 1,254 subjects provided by 6 global collaborators. Nearly every sample came with metadata listing a de-identified subject ID, COVID-19 status, age in years and sex. Where available, HLA class I and class II types were obtained from metadata supplied by the sample provider rather than from assay-based typing.

For CDR1 and CDR2, the germline V gene (reference sequence) lists SEHNR and FQNEAQ. Clipping removes 2 bases from V and 6 bases from J, with 12 as the unmatched junction base count. The CDR3 holds 16 amino acids from the cysteine to the phenylalanine. The kept DNA is CDR3 alone, 48 bases in frame from the first base. The immunoSEQ Assay, a bias-controlled multiplex PCR, was used to amplify TCRbeta CDR3 regions from genomic DNA. As for the authors' bioinformatics: The number of nucleated cells in each sample was estimated by amplification of reference gene primers within the assay. To quantify the absolute abundance of each unique TCRbeta CDR3 rearrangement, sequence reads were collapsed and filtered. Productive Simpson clonality was computed per sample as the square root of Simpson's diversity index over productive rearrangements. TCRdb limited this immuneACCESS table to in-frame rearrangements with V and J called. A share of clones is missing; checked studies link under half to unresolved V genes, and the rest is unexplained. V, J and clone size reflect that table, while D and trimming were determined from the DNA. A total of about 240,000 clones appear in this sample, about nine tenths of them only once. The ten largest clones represent roughly 0.79% of the sample.

The research as a whole found: The quantity of clinical and demographic metadata differed by source and by participant and was supplied without curation.

As concerns this clone: Which antigen it targets is not known. Base qualities were left out, and no much larger clone turns up one base away.

In Seattle, one collaborating source enrolled patients while the infection was active and tracked those patients longitudinally over the course of disease. Each collaborating institution followed its own protocols to collect whole blood in K2EDTA tubes. Collaborator samples were shipped for TCRbeta analysis as frozen whole blood, isolated PBMCs, or DNA extracted from either sample type. This receptor chain uses TRBV7-9 and TRBJ1-2; 7 bases in the junction line up with TRBD1. Sequencing was done on a sample of peripheral blood. The sequence derives from a man under 40 with COVID-19, enrolled during active disease. The CDR3: CASSLRSDRAVDGYTF. Here is the DNA: TGTGCCAGCAGCTTAAGGTCTGACAGGGCGGTGGATGGCTACACCTTC.